These 3 T cell receptor beta chains came from one sample sequenced in a study of T cell responses to AZD1222 COVID-19 vaccine. This table comes from immunoSEQ multiplex PCR, and its TCRdb copy is limited to in-frame clones, with some not included. The profile shows some 90,000 clones, roughly 85% of them singletons. The sequences come from peripheral blood, collected on day 0 of AZD1222 vaccination. The receptor source for this set is an adult in good health.

V gene TRBV12-3 or TRBV12-4 combines with J gene TRBJ2-5, with D unclear. V was cut by 3 bases and J by 5 bases, with 10 bases left in between. This CDR3 comprises 13 residues. In nucleotides, the CDR3 is TGTGCCAGCAGTTTCCGGCTGTCGGAGACCCAGTACTTC. It is translated as CASSFRLSETQYF.

The V and J genes are TRBV6-5 and TRBJ2-7, with a possible D match to TRBD2 (6 bases). CDR3 size: 15 residues. The V end lost 2 bases, the J end lost 4 bases, and 15 bases lay between the germline ends. Looked up from germline, CDR1 is MNHEY and CDR2 is SVGAGI. Here the CDR3 DNA reads TGTGCCAGCAGTTACGCTCCGGGAGCAAGGTACGAGCAGTACTTC. Its protein is CASSYAPGARYEQYF.

This clone occurred a few times. This chain connects TRBV7-2 to TRBJ2-7, with TRBD1 identical over 7 bases. This CDR3 has 13 residues. CDR1 and CDR2 from the germline V gene are SGHTA and FQGNSA. The V segment lost 8 bases and the J segment 3 bases; nucleotides outside the gene matches: 7. DNA of the CDR3: TGTGCCAGCGGACAGGCCGTGGACTACGAGCAGTACTTC. This sequence encodes CASGQAVDYEQYF.